Presented here are 16 T cell receptor beta chains from one specimen sequenced in a study of shared clonotypes between healthy human individuals. Terminally differentiated effector memory CD45RA+ cells were excluded from the naive CD8 cells, which were CD45RO-negative and positively selected for CCR7. The assay was immunoSEQ multiplex PCR, and TCRdb's table has in-frame clones only and misses some. The sample gives about 2.1 million clones, roughly 95% of which show up once; under 2% is in the top ten. Sequencing was performed on naive CD8+ T cells from PBMCs. These receptors originate from a man aged 18-30 years in good health. Some clones in this sample may be carry-over from other donors' samples.

The chain recombines TRBV14 with TRBJ2-2, with a tentative D call TRBD1 (5 bases). The ends were cut back, 8 bases at V and 7 bases at J, with 14 bases in the middle. There are 13 residues in the CDR3. Germline loops: CDR1 SGHDN, CDR2 FVKESK. CDR3 loop: CASAKGRIGELFF. The CDR3, as DNA: TGTGCCAGCGCCAAGGGGCGAATCGGGGAGCTGTTTTTT.

V usage is TRBV4-3 and J usage is TRBJ2-1; 8 positions match TRBD2. The length of the CDR3 is 17 residues. With 5 bases clipped from V and 6 bases from J, the junction kept 15 bases outside the gene matches. The germline gives CDR1 LGHNA, CDR2 YSLEER. CDR3 DNA: TGCGCCAGCAGCTGGGCGGATTCCCGGGAGGGCGTCAATGAGCAGTTCTTC. The encoded protein is CASSWADSREGVNEQFF.

As regards this clone: At the DNA level, this CDR3 is encoded by other sequences in the same sample as well. CDR3 sequence (DNA): TGTGCCAGCAGTTTATGGGGAACGAACACCGGGGAGCTGTTTTTT. Amino acids: CASSLWGTNTGELFF. The chain recombines TRBV27 with TRBJ2-2, with D unclear. The CDR3 extends over 15 amino acids. Germline values: CDR1 MNHEY, CDR2 SMNVEV (reference sequence). V dropped 1 base and J dropped 0 bases, with 6 bases sitting between them.

CDR3 sequence: CASSPGGLSGNTIYF. The CDR3, as DNA: TGTGCCAGCAGCCCTGGGGGCCTCTCTGGAAACACCATATATTTT. This chain connects TRBV7-9 to TRBJ1-3; possibly TRBD1 for D (6 bases). Trimming removed 5 bases from V and 0 bases from J, with 11 bases in between. The CDR3 contains 15 residues. Germline CDR1 reads SEHNR; CDR2 reads FQNEAQ (reference sequence).

The chain employs TRBV7-9 and TRBJ2-7; 8 bases are shared with TRBD1. V lost 5 bases, J lost 2 bases, and 8 bases stayed unmatched. The CDR3 has 15 amino acids. Germline CDR1 is SEHNR and CDR2 is FQNEAQ (reference sequence). The CDR3: CASSVGTGRTYEQYF. The CDR3 DNA is TGTGCCAGCAGCGTCGGGACAGGCCGGACCTACGAGCAGTACTTC.

About this clone itself: The same CDR3 also results from other DNA sequences found in this sample. The chain is built from TRBV9 and TRBJ2-3; no clear D. The CDR3 consists of 15 residues. Germline lookup yields CDR1 SGDLS and CDR2 YYNGEE. With 0 bases removed from V and 2 bases from J, the gap between germline ends came to 10 bases. The CDR3 region is CASSVDGRVTDTQYF. For the CDR3, the DNA is TGTGCCAGCAGCGTAGACGGACGGGTCACAGATACGCAGTATTTT.

Concerning this clone: Other nucleotide sequences from this sample produce the same CDR3. CDR3 residues: CASSEAGGYNEQFF. The CDR3 DNA reads TGTGCCAGCAGTGAAGCAGGGGGATACAATGAGCAGTTCTTC. The rearrangement links TRBV6-1 to TRBJ2-1, with D possibly TRBD1 on 6 matching bases. Germline lookup yields CDR1 MNHNS and CDR2 SASEGT. V lost 0 bases and J 4 bases, leaving 7 bases between the germline ends. The CDR3 extends over 14 amino acids.

The chain uses TRBV7-6 and TRBJ1-2; TRBD1 aligns across 7 bases. The CDR3 has 17 residues. The germline CDR1 and CDR2 sequences are SGHVS and FNYEAQ. Losses at the gene ends were 0 bases for V and 5 bases for J; bases not matched to a gene: 12. CDR3 sequence (DNA): TGTGCCAGCAGCTTAGCGCCCCGGGACAGAGTTGAGTATGGCTACACCTTC. Encoded protein: CASSLAPRDRVEYGYTF. The full variable domain, its missing parts supplied by reference TRBV7-6 and TRBJ1-2, is GAGVSQSPRYKVTKRGQDVALRCDPISGHVSLYWYRQALGQGPEFLTYFNYEAQQDKSGLPNDRFSAERPEGSISTLTIQRTEQRDSAMYRCASSLAPRDRVEYGYTFGSGTRLTVV.

V gene TRBV13 combines with J gene TRBJ2-5; 11 bases are shared with TRBD1. There are 16 residues in the CDR3. The germline V gene encodes CDR1 PRHDT and CDR2 FYEKMQ (reference sequence). The J segment lost 3 bases and the V segment lost 4 bases, leaving 7 bases of the junction unmatched. CDR3 sequence (DNA): TGTGCCAGCAGCTCCCGGGACAGGGGGGAGGAAGAGACCCAGTACTTC. Translated, it gives CASSSRDRGEEETQYF.

Concerning this clone itself: Different DNA sequences within this sample yield the same CDR3. The rearrangement links TRBV28 to TRBJ2-5, with unresolved D. Germline loops: CDR1 MDHEN, CDR2 SYDVKM. The CDR3 loop spans 11 amino acids. The ends were cut back, 6 bases at V and 5 bases at J, with 7 bases in the middle. In DNA, the CDR3 is TGTGCCAGCAGCCCCGGGGAGACCCAGTACTTC. This sequence encodes CASSPGETQYF.

This chain uses TRBV19 with TRBJ2-1; 7 bases are shared with TRBD2. The CDR3 extends over 13 amino acids. In germline, CDR1 is LNHDA, CDR2 SQIVND (reference sequence). The V gene end was trimmed by 8 bases and the J gene end by 3 bases; junction bases not matched to a gene: 4. The CDR3 DNA reads TGTGCCAGTGCGCCTAGCGGCTACAATGAGCAGTTCTTC. This gives the protein CASAPSGYNEQFF. Looking up the rest from reference TRBV19 and TRBJ2-1 gives the full variable domain: DGGITQSPKYLFRKEGQNVTLSCEQNLNHDAMYWYRQDPGQGLRLIYYSQIVNDFQKGDIAEGYSVSREKKESFPLTVTSAQKNPTAFYLCASAPSGYNEQFFGPGTRLTVL.

The chain carries TRBV4-2 and TRBJ2-3; D remains ambiguous. Trimming took off 0 bases at V and 6 bases at J, with 19 bases between the two ends. CDR1 and CDR2 from the germline V gene are LGHNA and YNFKEQ. The CDR3 sequence is 17 residues long. The CDR3 reads CASSQDWSSIVSDTQYF. The DNA of the CDR3 is TGTGCCAGCAGCCAAGATTGGTCTTCCATCGTTTCTGATACGCAGTATTTT.

The chain joins TRBV6-5 to TRBJ1-6; D gene uncertain. Germline V lookup: CDR1 MNHEY, CDR2 SVGAGI. CDR3 length: 15 amino acids. V lost 2 bases and J 0 bases, leaving 5 bases between the germline ends. CDR3 region: CASSYGSSYNSPLHF. For the CDR3, the DNA is TGTGCCAGCAGTTACGGAAGCTCCTATAATTCACCCCTCCACTTT.

The J gene is TRBJ1-2, the V gene TRBV7-9; D unresolved. Trimming removed 1 base from V and 1 base from J, with 19 bases in between. The germline gives CDR1 SEHNR, CDR2 FQNEAQ (reference sequence). The length of the CDR3 is 18 residues. The CDR3 coding sequence is TGTGCCAGCAGCTTAGAGATTCTCGAAGATGACCGTAACTATGGCTACACCTTC. Protein product: CASSLEILEDDRNYGYTF. Using reference TRBV7-9 and TRBJ1-2 for the parts outside the CDR3, the full variable domain is DTGVSQNPRHKITKRGQNVTFRCDPISEHNRLYWYRQTLGQGPEFLTYFQNEAQLEKSRLLSDRFSAERPKGSFSTLEIQRTEQGDSAMYLCASSLEILEDDRNYGYTFGSGTRLTVV.

The gene calls are TRBV19 and TRBJ1-1; D is unresolved. Trimming removed 7 bases at V and 0 bases at J, with 6 bases between. This CDR3 is 12 amino acids long. Germline V lookup: CDR1 LNHDA, CDR2 SQIVND (reference sequence). The CDR3 loop is CASTHMNTEAFF. The CDR3 nucleotides are TGTGCCAGTACTCACATGAACACTGAAGCTTTCTTT.

The chain uses TRBV27 and TRBJ2-1, with TRBD2 matching over 11 bases. Germline CDR1 and CDR2: MNHEY and SMNVEV (reference sequence). The CDR3 has 14 residues. The J segment lost 8 bases and the V segment lost 9 bases, leaving 9 bases of the junction unmatched. For the CDR3, the DNA is TGTGCCAGTGCGCCTAGCGGGAGGCGCGATGAGCAGTTCTTC. This encodes CASAPSGRRDEQFF.